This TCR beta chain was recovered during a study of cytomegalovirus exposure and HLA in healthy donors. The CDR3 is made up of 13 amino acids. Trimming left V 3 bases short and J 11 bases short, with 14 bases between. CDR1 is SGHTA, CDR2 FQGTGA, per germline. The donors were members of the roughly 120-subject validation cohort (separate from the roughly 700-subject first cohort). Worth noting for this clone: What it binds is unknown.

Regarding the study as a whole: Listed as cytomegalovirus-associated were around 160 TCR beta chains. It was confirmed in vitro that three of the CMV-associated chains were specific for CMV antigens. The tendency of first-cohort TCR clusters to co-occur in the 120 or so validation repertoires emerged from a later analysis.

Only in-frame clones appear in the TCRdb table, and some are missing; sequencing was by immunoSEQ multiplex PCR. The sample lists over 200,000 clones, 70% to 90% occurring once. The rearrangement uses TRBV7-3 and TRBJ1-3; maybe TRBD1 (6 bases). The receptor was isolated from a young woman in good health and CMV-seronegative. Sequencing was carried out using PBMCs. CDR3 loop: CASSLGSTGPIYF. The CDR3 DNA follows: TGTGCCAGCAGCTTGGGATCGACAGGCCCCATATATTTT.